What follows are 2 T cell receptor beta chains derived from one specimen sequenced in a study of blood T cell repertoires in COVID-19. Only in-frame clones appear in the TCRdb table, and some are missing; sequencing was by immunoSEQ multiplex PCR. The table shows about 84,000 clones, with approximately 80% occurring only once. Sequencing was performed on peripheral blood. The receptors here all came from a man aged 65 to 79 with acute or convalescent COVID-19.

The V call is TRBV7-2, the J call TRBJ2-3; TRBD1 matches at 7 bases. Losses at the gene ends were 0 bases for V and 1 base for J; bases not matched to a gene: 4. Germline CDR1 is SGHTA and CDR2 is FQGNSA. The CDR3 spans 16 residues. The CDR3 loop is CASSLALTGGTDTQYF. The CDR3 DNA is TGTGCCAGCAGCTTAGCGCTCACAGGGGGCACAGATACGCAGTATTTT. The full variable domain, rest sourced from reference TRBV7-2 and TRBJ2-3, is GAGVSQSPSNKVTEKGKDVELRCDPISGHTALYWYRQSLGQGLEFLIYFQGNSAPDKSGLPSDRFSAERTGGSVSTLTIQRTQQEDSAVYLCASSLALTGGTDTQYFGPGTRLTVL.

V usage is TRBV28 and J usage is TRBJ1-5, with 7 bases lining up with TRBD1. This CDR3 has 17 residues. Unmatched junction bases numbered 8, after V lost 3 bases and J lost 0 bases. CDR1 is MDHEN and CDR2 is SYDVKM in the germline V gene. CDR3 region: CASSFDSGGYSNQPQHF. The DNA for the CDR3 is TGTGCCAGCAGTTTTGACTCAGGGGGTTATAGCAATCAGCCCCAGCATTTT.